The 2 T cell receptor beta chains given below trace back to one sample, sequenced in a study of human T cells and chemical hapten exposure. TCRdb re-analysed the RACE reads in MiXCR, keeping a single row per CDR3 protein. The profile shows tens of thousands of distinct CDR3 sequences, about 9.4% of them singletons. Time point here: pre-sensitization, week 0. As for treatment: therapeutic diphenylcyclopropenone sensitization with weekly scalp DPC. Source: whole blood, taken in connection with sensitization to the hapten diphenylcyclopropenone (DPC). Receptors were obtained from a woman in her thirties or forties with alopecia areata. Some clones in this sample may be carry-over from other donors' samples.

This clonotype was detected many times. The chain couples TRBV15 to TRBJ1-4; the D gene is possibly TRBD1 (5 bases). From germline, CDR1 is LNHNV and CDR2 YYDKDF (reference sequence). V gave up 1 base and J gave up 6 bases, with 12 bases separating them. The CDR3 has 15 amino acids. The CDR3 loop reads CATSRAIRDDEKLFF. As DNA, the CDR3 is TGTGCCACCAGCAGAGCCATCAGGGATGATGAAAAACTGTTTTTT.

In DNA, the CDR3 is TGCAGCGTCACAGGGACCGGGGAGCTGTTTTTT. Translated, it gives CSVTGTGELFF. The rearrangement joins TRBV29-1 to TRBJ2-2, with D possibly TRBD1 on 6 matching bases. The CDR3 extends over 11 amino acids. The germline V and J ends were trimmed by 6 bases and 5 bases, with 7 bases remaining between them. The germline CDR1 and CDR2 sequences are SQVTM and ANQGSEA.